One and the same sample provided the 30 T cell receptor beta chains below, sequenced in a study of shared clonotypes between healthy human individuals. Measured with immunoSEQ multiplex PCR; TCRdb has only the in-frame clones, and not every one. The data hold 2 million or so clones, with less than 95% observed a single time. Naive CD8 populations comprised CD45RO-negative cells positively selected for CCR7, excluding terminally differentiated effector memory CD45RA+ cells. The material sequenced was naive CD8+ T cells sorted from blood. These receptors were taken from a man aged 18 to 30 in good health.

This rearrangement joins TRBV5-8 to TRBJ2-5, with TRBD2 as a possible D gene (6 bases). CDR3 length equals 12 residues. Trimming pared 4 bases from V and 5 bases from J, leaving 9 bases between. Per the germline V gene, CDR1 is SGHTS and CDR2 is YDEGEE. The CDR3 bases are TGTGCCAGCAGCCCTGGAGGGGAGACCCAGTACTTC. As protein: CASSPGGETQYF.

This clone has only one observation. The gene calls are TRBV30 and TRBJ2-4; TRBD1 matches 7 bases. The CDR3 has 12 residues. The germline V gene has CDR1 GTSNPN and CDR2 SVGIG (reference sequence). Germline trimming cut 3 bases from V and 5 bases from J; bases unmatched to any gene: 1. The DNA for the CDR3 is TGTGCCTGGAGCCAGGGGGAAAACATTCAGTACTTC. Protein product: CAWSQGENIQYF.

This chain uses TRBV28 with TRBJ1-1; D may be TRBD1 (5 bases). The CDR3 contains 14 residues. Trimming removed 5 bases at V and 5 bases at J, with 15 bases between. Germline CDR1 and CDR2: MDHEN and SYDVKM. The CDR3 region has the DNA TGTGCCAGCAGTGACCCGGGGGTAGTTACTGAAGCTTTCTTT. Encoded protein: CASSDPGVVTEAFF.

CDR3 sequence reads: CASSPGGALSNTGELFF. The CDR3 DNA sequence: TGCGCCAGCAGCCCGGGGGGCGCGCTTTCGAACACCGGGGAGCTGTTTTTT. The rearrangement joins TRBV4-3 to TRBJ2-2, with a possible D match to TRBD2 (7 bases). The CDR3 consists of 17 residues. V was clipped by 4 bases and J by 0 bases, with 15 bases between them. Germline CDR1 and CDR2: LGHNA and YSLEER.

As for this clone: The same CDR3 is also encoded by other DNA sequences in this sample. The chain links TRBV7-9 to TRBJ1-1, with unresolved D. Trimming stripped 1 base from V and 7 bases from J, with 7 bases between. This CDR3 has 12 amino acids. Germline CDR1 SEHNR, CDR2 FQNEAQ (reference sequence). CDR3 in DNA: TGTGCCAGCAGCTTAGTGGGCGTTGAAGCTTTCTTT. It specifies CASSLVGVEAFF.

The rearrangement joins TRBV25-1 to TRBJ2-2; no reliable D call. V was shortened by 4 bases and J by 5 bases, with 5 bases between the two germline ends. Looked up from germline, CDR1 is MGHDK and CDR2 is SYGVNS. This CDR3 has 12 amino acids. CDR3 in amino acids: CASSGTTGELFF. CDR3 coding DNA: TGTGCCAGCAGTGGAACGACCGGGGAGCTGTTTTTT.

V is TRBV7-9 and J is TRBJ2-7, with D unresolved. Germline V lookup: CDR1 SEHNR, CDR2 FQNEAQ (reference sequence). The ends were cut back, 0 bases at V and 5 bases at J, with 8 bases in the middle. The CDR3 extends over 13 amino acids. CDR3 sequence: CASSLANGHEQYF. The DNA of the CDR3 is TGTGCCAGCAGCTTAGCGAATGGCCACGAGCAGTACTTC. The whole variable domain, filled in from reference TRBV7-9 and TRBJ2-7, reads DTGVSQNPRHKITKRGQNVTFRCDPISEHNRLYWYRQTLGQGPEFLTYFQNEAQLEKSRLLSDRFSAERPKGSFSTLEIQRTEQGDSAMYLCASSLANGHEQYFGPGTRLTVT.

Here the CDR3 DNA reads TGTGCCAGCAGTTACACTTACCGGGCCCGTGGCAATGAGCAGTTCTTC. This encodes CASSYTYRARGNEQFF. The chain is built from TRBV5-8 and TRBJ2-1; D gene ambiguous. The germline V gene encodes CDR1 SGHTS and CDR2 YDEGEE. This CDR3 comprises 16 residues. Trimming took off 5 bases at V and 6 bases at J, with 21 bases between the two ends.

The CDR3 bases are TGTGCCAGCAGTTTTGGGGGAGCAGCTAACTATGGCTACACCTTC. This translates into CASSFGGAANYGYTF. The chain links TRBV27 to TRBJ1-2; TRBD1 might be the D (5 bases). Per germline, CDR1 MNHEY and CDR2 SMNVEV (reference sequence). V lost 3 bases, J lost 0 bases, and 11 bases lay in between. CDR3 length: 15 amino acids.

The J gene is TRBJ2-5, the V gene TRBV7-9; 8 nucleotides line up with TRBD2. The CDR3 spans 16 residues. The J segment lost 5 bases and the V segment lost 2 bases, leaving 10 bases of the junction unmatched. CDR1 is SEHNR, CDR2 FQNEAQ, per germline (reference sequence). This CDR3 reads CASSLSETSVRETQYF. DNA of the CDR3: TGTGCCAGCAGCTTATCAGAGACTAGCGTCCGGGAGACCCAGTACTTC.

The chain couples TRBV7-2 to TRBJ2-3; 11 nucleotides match TRBD2. This CDR3 is built from 17 residues. Germline V gene data show CDR1 as SGHTA and CDR2 as FQGNSA. The J segment lost 4 bases and the V segment lost 1 base, leaving 7 bases of the junction unmatched. CDR3 coding DNA: TGTGCCAGCAGCTTAGAGGCTAGCGGGAGGAGCGCAGATACGCAGTATTTT. As protein: CASSLEASGRSADTQYF.

The chain recombines TRBV4-1 with TRBJ2-1, with D tentatively TRBD2 (6 bases). V was clipped by 2 bases and J by 4 bases, with 12 bases between them. Germline values: CDR1 MGHRA, CDR2 YSYEKL. The CDR3 consists of 15 residues. The CDR3 is CASSQLATRYNEQFF. In nucleotides, the CDR3 is TGCGCCAGCAGCCAACTCGCGACTAGGTACAATGAGCAGTTCTTC.

The V gene is TRBV11-2, the J gene TRBJ2-7, with a tentative D call TRBD1 (5 bases). The CDR3 spans 12 residues. The germline gives CDR1 SGHAT, CDR2 FQNNGV. V was cut by 3 bases and J by 6 bases, with 9 bases left in between. The CDR3 sequence is CASSFDSTEQYF. In nucleotides, the CDR3 is TGTGCCAGCAGCTTTGACAGTACCGAGCAGTACTTC.

The chain is built from TRBV4-1 and TRBJ2-1; no clear D. This CDR3 spans 13 amino acids. V lost 0 bases and J 8 bases, leaving 8 bases between the germline ends. Germline V CDR1 and CDR2: MGHRA, YSYEKL. CDR3 loop: CASSQDQSDEQFF. The CDR3 nucleotides read TGCGCCAGCAGCCAAGACCAGTCCGATGAGCAGTTCTTC.

This chain links TRBV27 with TRBJ2-7, with TRBD1 matching over 11 bases. The CDR3 sequence is 16 residues long. The germline CDR1 and CDR2 sequences are MNHEY and SMNVEV (reference sequence). The V gene end was trimmed by 2 bases and the J gene end by 2 bases; junction bases not matched to a gene: 5. The CDR3 loop is CASSLLSDRGPYEQYF. As DNA, the CDR3 is TGTGCCAGCAGTTTACTCTCGGACAGGGGGCCCTACGAGCAGTACTTC.

A single count supports this clone. The chain combines TRBV5-6 with TRBJ2-1; no reliable D call. The germline V and J ends were trimmed by 3 bases and 5 bases, with 9 bases remaining between them. CDR3 length equals 13 residues. The V gene's germline CDR1 is SGHDT and CDR2 YYEEEE. CDR3 amino acids: CASSYDSNNEQFF. CDR3 nucleotides: TGTGCCAGCAGCTACGACTCTAACAATGAGCAGTTCTTC.

The chain combines TRBV7-6 with TRBJ1-2, with 9 bases lining up with TRBD1. Germline assignment: CDR1 SGHVS and CDR2 FNYEAQ. Trimming took 5 bases from V and 0 from J; bases not matched to a gene: 7. The CDR3 runs to 16 residues. The CDR3 reads CASSKGQGLSNYGYTF. In DNA, the CDR3 is TGTGCCAGCAGCAAGGGACAGGGATTGTCTAACTATGGCTACACCTTC.

The chain couples TRBV14 to TRBJ1-2; D unclear. The CDR3 spans 13 residues. Germline V gene lookup returns CDR1 SGHDN and CDR2 FVKESK. V was trimmed by 1 base and J by 4 bases, leaving 7 bases between them. The CDR3 nucleotides are TGTGCCAGCAGCCAAGGGACCGGCTATGGCTACACCTTC. The encoded protein is CASSQGTGYGYTF.

CDR3 bases: TGTGCCAGCAGTTTATGGACGGGTGGGCACTCTGGGGCCAACGTCCTGACTTTC. Its translation is CASSLWTGGHSGANVLTF. The chain uses TRBV27 and TRBJ2-6; D not resolved. Germline lookup yields CDR1 MNHEY and CDR2 SMNVEV (reference sequence). The length of the CDR3 is 18 residues. The V end was cut by 1 base, the J end by 0 bases, with 13 bases between.

CDR3 amino acids: CASSQTGSSYEQYF. CDR3 sequence (DNA): TGTGCCAGCAGCCAAACAGGGAGCTCCTACGAGCAGTACTTC. The chain has TRBV7-8 and TRBJ2-7; D is possibly TRBD1 (6 bases). Germline CDR1 and CDR2: SGHVS and FQNEAQ. The CDR3 sequence is 14 residues long. V was pared by 5 bases and J by 0 bases, with 11 bases between.

J is TRBJ1-5 and V is TRBV28; 7 bases map to TRBD1. The CDR3 is 15 residues long. The J segment lost 4 bases and the V segment lost 2 bases, leaving 5 bases of the junction unmatched. Per germline, CDR1 MDHEN and CDR2 SYDVKM. This chain's CDR3 is CASSLGQEVNQPQHF. The CDR3 DNA reads as TGTGCCAGCAGTTTAGGACAGGAGGTGAATCAGCCCCAGCATTTT.

In nucleotides, the CDR3 is TGTGCCAGCAGTGAAACCGTCGGGCAGGGAAGCACAGATACGCAGTATTTT. Amino acids: CASSETVGQGSTDTQYF. The chain is built from TRBV6-1 and TRBJ2-3, with D tentatively TRBD1 (5 bases). In germline, CDR1 is MNHNS, CDR2 SASEGT. This CDR3 has 17 residues. The ends were cut back, 2 bases at V and 0 bases at J, with 15 bases in the middle.

Notes on this clone: The identical CDR3 is also encoded by other nucleotide sequences in the sample. The chain employs TRBV9 and TRBJ2-3; D gene unclear. Per germline, CDR1 SGDLS and CDR2 YYNGEE. This CDR3 region has 17 residues. V lost 0 bases and J lost 0, with 14 bases in between. The CDR3 protein is CASSVEREATSTDTQYF. The CDR3 DNA reads as TGTGCCAGCAGCGTAGAAAGGGAAGCGACTAGCACAGATACGCAGTATTTT.

V and J are TRBV7-8 and TRBJ2-7, with D possibly being TRBD1 (6 bases). The CDR3 sequence is 14 residues long. The germline CDR1 and CDR2 sequences are SGHVS and FQNEAQ. Trimming removed 1 base at V and 5 bases at J, with 12 bases between. The CDR3 bases are TGTGCCAGCAGCTTAGGGGGAACAGGGAACGAGCAGTACTTC. It yields the protein CASSLGGTGNEQYF.

The CDR3 sequence is CASSLGQGVTEAFF. DNA for the CDR3: TGTGCCAGCAGCTTGGGGCAGGGGGTAACTGAAGCTTTCTTT. V and J are TRBV5-4 and TRBJ1-1; 7 bases agree with TRBD1. The germline gives CDR1 SGHNT, CDR2 YYREEE (reference sequence). The V gene end was trimmed by 0 bases and the J gene end by 5 bases; junction bases not matched to a gene: 4. The CDR3 extends over 14 amino acids.

Only a few counts were recorded for this clone. J is TRBJ2-7 and V is TRBV5-1; 10 bases are shared with TRBD1. The CDR3 sequence is 15 residues long. Germline V gene lookup returns CDR1 SGHRS and CDR2 YFSETQ. V lost 4 bases and J lost 7; bases outside the gene matches: 11. The CDR3 loop reads CASSRTSGTGVEQYF. Written as DNA, the CDR3 is TGCGCCAGCAGCCGAACATCCGGGACAGGGGTTGAGCAGTACTTC. Full variable domain (missing parts from reference TRBV5-1 and TRBJ2-7): KAGVTQTPRYLIKTRGQQVTLSCSPISGHRSVSWYQQTPGQGLQFLFEYFSETQRNKGNFPGRFSGRQFSNSRSEMNVSTLELGDSALYLCASSRTSGTGVEQYFGPGTRLTVT.

V and J are TRBV21-1 and TRBJ2-7; the table calls TRBD1, which could not be checked here. TRBV21-1 is an annotated pseudogene. This CDR3 spans 14 amino acids. Here the CDR3 DNA reads TGTGCCAGCAGCACCAGACAGGGAGTCTACGAGCAGTACTTC. Translating it yields CASSTRQGVYEQYF.

Worth noting for this clone: The identical CDR3 is also encoded by other nucleotide sequences in the sample. The chain employs TRBV11-2 and TRBJ2-7; D is undetermined. Trimming shortened V by 1 base and J by 7 bases, and 5 bases separated the two germline ends. The length of the CDR3 is 11 residues. The germline V gene has CDR1 SGHAT and CDR2 FQNNGV. CDR3 nucleotides: TGTGCCAGCAGCTTAGTCAATGAGCAGTACTTC. Translated: CASSLVNEQYF. The full variable domain, in which reference TRBV11-2 and TRBJ2-7 provide the parts outside the CDR3, is EAGVAQSPRYKIIEKRQSVAFWCNPISGHATLYWYQQILGQGPKLLIQFQNNGVVDDSQLPKDRFSAERLKGVDSTLKIQPAKLEDSAVYLCASSLVNEQYFGPGTRLTVT.

The chain combines TRBV19 with TRBJ1-2; D perhaps matches TRBD1 (5 bases). V was pared by 3 bases and J by 3 bases, with 14 bases between. The CDR3 has 15 residues. CDR1 LNHDA and CDR2 SQIVND come from the germline V gene (reference sequence). The CDR3, as DNA: TGTGCCAGTAGTATGCCCGCAGAAGGGGACTATGGCTACACCTTC. This sequence encodes CASSMPAEGDYGYTF.

The rearrangement joins TRBV4-3 to TRBJ2-1; 8 bases match TRBD1. This CDR3 is built from 17 residues. The V gene's germline CDR1 is LGHNA and CDR2 YSLEER. Germline trimming cut 1 base from V and 7 bases from J; bases unmatched to any gene: 12. The CDR3: CASSQGLGTGGLNEQFF. The CDR3 nucleotides read TGCGCCAGCAGCCAAGGACTAGGGACAGGAGGATTGAATGAGCAGTTCTTC.